This T cell receptor beta chain was identified during a study of regulatory T cells in long-lasting Graves disease. Study-wide background: Persistent cases took antithyroid drugs over 5 years and stayed TSH receptor antibody positive.

Germline lookup yields CDR1 MNHNS and CDR2 SASEGT. With 1 base removed from V and 3 bases from J, the gap between germline ends came to 7 bases. The CDR3 has 13 amino acids. The authors built TCR beta libraries using iRepertoire HTBI primers and Arm-PCR of CDR3 regions. TCRdb analysed the multiplex PCR reads with MiXCR anew, one entry per CDR3 protein. The sample consists of 600,000 to 800,000 distinct CDR3 sequences, about 32% of them appearing once. Time point noted: persistent/refractory GD, antithyroid drugs over 5 years with positive TRAb. From PBMCs, RNA was extracted and then used to make the TCR library. Graves' disease diagnosis used American Thyroid Association guidelines. In regard to this clonotype: Its antigen is not known.

General study results and limits: New patients shared some 970 public clonotypes, fewer than the approximately 3,000 shared by persistent patients.

This sequence joins TRBV6-1 and TRBJ2-7, with D unclear. Material: peripheral blood mononuclear cells (PBMCs), obtained when the disease was refractory, from a patient treated with antithyroid drugs. The TCR was taken from a female donor with Graves disease. The chain's CDR3 is CASSEGHLYEQYF. As DNA, the CDR3 is TGTGCCAGCAGTGAAGGACACCTCTACGAGCAGTACTTC.